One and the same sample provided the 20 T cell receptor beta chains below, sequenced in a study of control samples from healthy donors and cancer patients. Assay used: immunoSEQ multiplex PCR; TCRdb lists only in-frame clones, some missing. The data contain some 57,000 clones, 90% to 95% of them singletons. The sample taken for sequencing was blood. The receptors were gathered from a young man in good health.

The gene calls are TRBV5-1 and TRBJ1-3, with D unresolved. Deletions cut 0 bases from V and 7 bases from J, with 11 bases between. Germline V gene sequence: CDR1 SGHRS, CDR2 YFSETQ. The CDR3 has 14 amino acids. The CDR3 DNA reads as TGCGCCAGCAGCTTGGAGGCAACCGGGAACACCATATATTTT. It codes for CASSLEATGNTIYF.

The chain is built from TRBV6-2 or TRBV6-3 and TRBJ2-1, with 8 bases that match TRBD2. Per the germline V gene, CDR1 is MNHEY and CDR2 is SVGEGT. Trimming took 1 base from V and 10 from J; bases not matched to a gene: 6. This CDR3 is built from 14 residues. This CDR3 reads CASSYFPGTREQFF. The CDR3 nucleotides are TGTGCCAGCAGTTACTTCCCCGGGACTAGGGAGCAGTTCTTC.

CDR3 protein: CASSLSGLGVNNYGYTF. CDR3 nucleotide sequence: TGTGCCAGCAGTTTATCTGGGCTAGGGGTTAACAACTATGGCTACACCTTC. This rearrangement joins TRBV27 to TRBJ1-2; D possibly corresponds to TRBD1 (5 bases). The V gene's germline CDR1 is MNHEY and CDR2 SMNVEV (reference sequence). The CDR3 is made up of 17 amino acids. V lost 0 bases, J lost 2 bases, and 16 bases lay in between.

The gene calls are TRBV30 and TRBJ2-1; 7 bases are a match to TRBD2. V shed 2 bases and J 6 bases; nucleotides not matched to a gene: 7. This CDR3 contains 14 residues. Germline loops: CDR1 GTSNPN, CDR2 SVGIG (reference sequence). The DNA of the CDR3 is TGTGCCTGGAGTATCGGGCGGGAGCTCAATGAGCAGTTCTTC. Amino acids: CAWSIGRELNEQFF.

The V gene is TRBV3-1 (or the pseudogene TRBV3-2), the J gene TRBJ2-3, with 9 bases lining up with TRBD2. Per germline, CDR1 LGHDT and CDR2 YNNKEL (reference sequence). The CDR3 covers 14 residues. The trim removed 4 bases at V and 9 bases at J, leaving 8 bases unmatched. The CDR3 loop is CASSLAGVVRTQYF. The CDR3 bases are TGTGCCAGCAGCCTAGCGGGAGTGGTCAGGACGCAGTATTTT.

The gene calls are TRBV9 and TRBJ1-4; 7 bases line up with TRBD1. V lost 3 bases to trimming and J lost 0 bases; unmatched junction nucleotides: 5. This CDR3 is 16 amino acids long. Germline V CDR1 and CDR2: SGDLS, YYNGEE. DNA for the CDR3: TGTGCCAGCAGCGCGGGACAGTTAACAACTAATGAAAAACTGTTTTTT. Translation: CASSAGQLTTNEKLFF.

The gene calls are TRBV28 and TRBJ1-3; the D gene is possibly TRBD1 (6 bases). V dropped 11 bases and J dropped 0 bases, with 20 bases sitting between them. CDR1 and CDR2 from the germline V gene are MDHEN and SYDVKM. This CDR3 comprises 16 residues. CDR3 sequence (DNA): TGTGCCCACAAAGGGGGGGGGCTGAGCTCTGGAAACACCATATATTTT. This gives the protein CAHKGGGLSSGNTIYF.

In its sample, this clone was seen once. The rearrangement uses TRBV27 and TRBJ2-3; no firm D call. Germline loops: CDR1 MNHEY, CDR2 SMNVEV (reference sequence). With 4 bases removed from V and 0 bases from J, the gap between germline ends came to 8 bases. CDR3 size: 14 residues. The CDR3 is CASSWVASTDTQYF. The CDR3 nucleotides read TGTGCCAGCAGTTGGGTGGCCAGCACAGATACGCAGTATTTT.

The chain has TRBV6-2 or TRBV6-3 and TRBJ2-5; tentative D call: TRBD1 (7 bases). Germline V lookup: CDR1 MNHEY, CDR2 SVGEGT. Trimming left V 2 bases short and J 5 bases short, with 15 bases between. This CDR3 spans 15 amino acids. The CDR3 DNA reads TGTGCCAGCAGTTACGAGGGCAGGGGGAGGGAGACCCAGTACTTC. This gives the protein CASSYEGRGRETQYF.

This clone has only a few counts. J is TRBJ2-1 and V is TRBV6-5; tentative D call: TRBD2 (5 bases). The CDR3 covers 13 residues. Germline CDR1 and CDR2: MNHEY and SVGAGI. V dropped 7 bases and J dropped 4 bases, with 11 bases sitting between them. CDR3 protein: CASTFSEYNEQFF. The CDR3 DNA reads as TGTGCCAGCACATTTAGCGAGTACAATGAGCAGTTCTTC.

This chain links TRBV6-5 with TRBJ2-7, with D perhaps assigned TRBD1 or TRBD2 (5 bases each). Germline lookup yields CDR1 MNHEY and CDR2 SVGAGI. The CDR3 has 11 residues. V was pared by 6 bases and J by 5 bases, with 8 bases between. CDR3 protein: CASSRGDEQYF. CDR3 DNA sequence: TGTGCCAGCAGCCGAGGGGACGAGCAGTACTTC.

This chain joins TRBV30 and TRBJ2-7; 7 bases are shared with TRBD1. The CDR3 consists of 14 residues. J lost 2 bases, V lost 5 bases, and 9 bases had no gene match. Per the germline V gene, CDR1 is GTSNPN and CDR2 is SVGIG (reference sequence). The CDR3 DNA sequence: TGTGCCTGGTGGGGGACAGTCAATGCCTACGAGCAGTACTTC. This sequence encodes CAWWGTVNAYEQYF.

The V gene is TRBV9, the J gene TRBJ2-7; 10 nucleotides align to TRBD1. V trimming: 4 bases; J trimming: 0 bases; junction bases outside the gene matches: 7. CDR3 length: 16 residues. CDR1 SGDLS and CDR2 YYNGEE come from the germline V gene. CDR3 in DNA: TGTGCCAGCAGCCCACGGGGACAGGGGTTCTCCTACGAGCAGTACTTC. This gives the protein CASSPRGQGFSYEQYF.

This CDR3 is CASNLHRDRRETQYF. In nucleotides, the CDR3 is TGTGCCAGCAACCTCCACCGGGATAGGAGAGAGACCCAGTACTTC. The rearrangement uses TRBV21-1 and TRBJ2-5; TRBD2, the table's D call, was not compared with the DNA. TRBV21-1 is a known pseudogene. This CDR3 has 15 amino acids.

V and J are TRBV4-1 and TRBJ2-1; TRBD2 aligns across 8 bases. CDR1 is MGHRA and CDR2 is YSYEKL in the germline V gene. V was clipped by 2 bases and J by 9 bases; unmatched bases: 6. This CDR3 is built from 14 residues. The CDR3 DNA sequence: TGCGCCAGCAGCCAATTCGAGACTAGCGCTGAGCAGTTCTTC. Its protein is CASSQFETSAEQFF.

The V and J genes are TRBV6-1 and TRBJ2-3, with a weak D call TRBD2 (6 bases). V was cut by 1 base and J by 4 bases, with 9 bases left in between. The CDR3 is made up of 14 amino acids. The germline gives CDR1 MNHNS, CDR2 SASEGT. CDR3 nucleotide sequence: TGTGCCAGCAGTGAAGGACTAGGGGCAGATACGCAGTATTTT. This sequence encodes CASSEGLGADTQYF.

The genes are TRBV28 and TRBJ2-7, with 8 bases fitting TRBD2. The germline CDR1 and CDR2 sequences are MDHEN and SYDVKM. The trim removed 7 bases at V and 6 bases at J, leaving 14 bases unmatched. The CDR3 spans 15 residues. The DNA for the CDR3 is TGTGCCAGCACCCCCCTCAGCGGGAGAGGTAGCGAGCAGTACTTC. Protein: CASTPLSGRGSEQYF.

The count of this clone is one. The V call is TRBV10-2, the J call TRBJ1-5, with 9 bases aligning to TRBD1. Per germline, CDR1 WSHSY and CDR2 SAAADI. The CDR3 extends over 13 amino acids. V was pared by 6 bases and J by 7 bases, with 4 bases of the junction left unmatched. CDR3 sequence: CASRRTGDQPQHF. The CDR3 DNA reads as TGCGCCAGCAGGAGGACAGGGGACCAGCCCCAGCATTTT.

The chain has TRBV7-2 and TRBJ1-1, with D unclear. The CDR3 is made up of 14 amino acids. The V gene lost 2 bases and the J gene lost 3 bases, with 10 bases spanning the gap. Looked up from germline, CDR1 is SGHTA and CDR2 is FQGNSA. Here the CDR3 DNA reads TGTGCCAGCAGCTTAAGAGGGAGGGACACTGAAGCTTTCTTT. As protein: CASSLRGRDTEAFF.

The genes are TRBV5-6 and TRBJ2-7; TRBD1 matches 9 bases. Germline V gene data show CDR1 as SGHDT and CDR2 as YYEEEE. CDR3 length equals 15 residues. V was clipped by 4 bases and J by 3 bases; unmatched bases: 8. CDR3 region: CASSADRGTFYEQYF. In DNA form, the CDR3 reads TGTGCCAGCAGCGCGGACAGGGGAACTTTCTACGAGCAGTACTTC.